A selection of T cell receptor beta chains follows, all from one sample in a study of post-analysis software for immune sequencing data. One entry per CDR3 protein, called by TCRdb with MiXCR from the PCR reads. Found here are approximately 630,000 distinct CDR3 sequences, approximately 59% of them singletons; the top ten hold around 11%. The sequenced material came from blood. The receptors come from a girl aged 2 to 10 with multiple sclerosis. CDR3s include the opening cysteine and the closing phenylalanine or tryptophan. The D gene is left open where the match is weak. Not all rows give a size; the values are once, few, many and, for expanded clones, a class.

v_call,d_call,j_call,clone_size,cdr3_length,cdr3_aa,cdr3_nt
TRBV6-5,-,TRBJ2-3,few,12,CAIACLGCSQYF,TGTGCCATTGCGTGTCTGGGTTGTTCGCAGTATTTT
TRBV28,-,TRBJ2-5,-,14,CASSSPGGRETQYF,TGTGCCAGCAGTTCCCCGGGGGGCAGGGAGACCCAGTACTTC
TRBV12-3/TRBV12-4,TRBD1,TRBJ2-5,-,15,CASSFRDRAYNEQYF,TGTGCCAGCAGTTTTAGGGACAGGGCCTACAATGAGCAGTACTTC
TRBV5-6,-,TRBJ1-2,-,15,CASSSQGWDNYGYTF,TGTGCCAGCAGCTCACAAGGATGGGATAACTATGGCTACACCTTC
TRBV7-2,TRBD2,TRBJ2-2,-,19,CASSFGLAGGPTRAGELFF,TGTGCCAGCAGCTTCGGACTAGCGGGAGGGCCTACACGTGCCGGGGAGCTGTTTTTT
TRBV7-2,-,TRBJ2-7,-,15,CASSLEANLPYEQYF,TGTGCCAGCAGCTTAGAGGCCAACCTTCCCTACGAGCAGTACTTC
TRBV29-1,-,TRBJ2-2,-,14,CSVVGGDNTGELFF,TGCAGCGTTGTCGGGGGCGACAACACCGGGGAGCTGTTTTTT
TRBV3-1,TRBD2,TRBJ2-6,-,21,CASSQDGLAGVPGLGANVLTF,TGTGCCAGCAGCCAAGATGGGCTAGCGGGAGTCCCCGGTCTTGGGGCCAACGTCCTGACTTTC
TRBV10-3,TRBD1,TRBJ1-2,few,16,CAIMGTAPPANYGYTF,TGTGCCATCATGGGGACAGCTCCGCCCGCTAACTATGGCTACACCTTC
TRBV7-9,TRBD2,TRBJ2-1,-,17,CASSKISISGRSGEQFF,TGTGCCAGCAGCAAAATTTCGATTAGCGGGAGGTCAGGGGAGCAGTTCTTC
TRBV5-1,TRBD2,TRBJ2-7,-,15,CASSLDRLAFYEQYF,TGCGCCAGCAGCTTGGACCGACTAGCGTTCTACGAGCAGTACTTC
TRBV10-3,-,TRBJ2-5,few,11,CATRGQETQYF,TGTGCCACCCGGGGGCAAGAGACCCAGTACTTC
TRBV5-1,TRBD2,TRBJ2-1,-,14,CASSFGGRGNEQFF,TGCGCCAGCAGCTTCGGGGGGAGGGGCAATGAGCAGTTCTTC
TRBV10-3,-,TRBJ1-4,-,14,CAISEVGFNEKLFF,TGTGCCATCAGTGAAGTTGGATTCAATGAAAAACTGTTTTTT
TRBV7-3,-,TRBJ2-7,-,13,CASSLGGVGEQYF,TGTGCCAGCAGCTTAGGTGGAGTCGGGGAGCAGTACTTC
TRBV5-6,-,TRBJ2-1,-,16,CASSLVTNLNYNEQFF,TGTGCCAGCAGCCTGGTGACTAACCTCAACTACAATGAGCAGTTCTTC
TRBV5-6,TRBD1,TRBJ2-7,-,14,CASSLVGQGFEQYF,TGTGCCAGCAGCTTGGTGGGACAGGGTTTCGAGCAGTACTTC
TRBV5-1,-,TRBJ2-1,few,15,CASSLAGGVYNEQFF,TGCGCCAGCAGCTTGGCGGGCGGAGTCTACAATGAGCAGTTCTTC
TRBV20-1,TRBD2,TRBJ2-3,-,16,CSAVRLAGGVTDTQYF,TGCAGTGCCGTTCGACTAGCGGGGGGGGTGACAGATACGCAGTATTTT
TRBV7-2,-,TRBJ2-5,-,15,CASSSRTSRGETQYF,TGTGCCAGCAGCTCCCGGACTAGCAGGGGGGAGACCCAGTACTTC
TRBV5-1,-,TRBJ2-6,few,17,CASSLAGRFAGANVLTF,TGCGCCAGCAGCTTGGCAGGGAGGTTTGCTGGGGCCAACGTCCTGACTTTC
TRBV20-1,TRBD2,TRBJ2-1,once,15,CSAPPSGSSYNEQFF,TGCAGTGCTCCTCCTAGCGGGAGCTCCTACAATGAGCAGTTCTTC
TRBV7-9,-,TRBJ1-1,once,15,CASSFRGLRVTEAFF,TGTGCCAGCAGCTTTCGGGGTCTTCGGGTAACTGAAGCTTTCTTT